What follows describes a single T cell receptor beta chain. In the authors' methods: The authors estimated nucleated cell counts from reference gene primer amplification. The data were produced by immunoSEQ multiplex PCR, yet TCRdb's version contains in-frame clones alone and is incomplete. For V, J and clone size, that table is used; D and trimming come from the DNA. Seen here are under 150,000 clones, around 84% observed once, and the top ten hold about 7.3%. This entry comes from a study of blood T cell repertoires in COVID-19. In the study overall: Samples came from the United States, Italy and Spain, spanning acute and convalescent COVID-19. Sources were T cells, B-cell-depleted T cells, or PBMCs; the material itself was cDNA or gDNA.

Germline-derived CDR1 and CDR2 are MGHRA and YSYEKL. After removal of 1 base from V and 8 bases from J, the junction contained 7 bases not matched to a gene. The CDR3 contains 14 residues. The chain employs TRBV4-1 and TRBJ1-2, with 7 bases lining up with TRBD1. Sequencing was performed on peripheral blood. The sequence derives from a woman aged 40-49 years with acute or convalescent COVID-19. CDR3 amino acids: CASSQGRGGEGYTF. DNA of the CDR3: TGCGCCAGCAGCCAAGGCCGAGGGGGCGAGGGCTACACCTTC.